These 22 T cell receptor beta chains share one sample of origin, sequenced in a study of CD8 T cells in ankylosing spondylitis. TCRdb used MiXCR to reprocess the 5' RACE reads, holding one entry per CDR3 protein. Of a few hundred thousand distinct CDR3 sequences listed, around 24% are singletons. Study outcomes and limitations: A TCR beta motif of 8 or 9 highly homologous variants appeared characteristic of ankylosing spondylitis blood.

Antigen specificity for these receptors is unknown. The sample comprised blood, either unsorted or a sorted T cell fraction (not recorded which). Every receptor here comes from a male donor with ankylosing spondylitis.

This clonotype has just one count. The chain combines TRBV6-6 with TRBJ2-5; TRBD1 matches at 12 bases. This CDR3 has 16 amino acids. CDR1 is MNHNY and CDR2 is SVGAGI in the germline V gene (reference sequence). Trimming took 0 bases from V and 5 from J; bases not matched to a gene: 4. The CDR3 bases are TGTGCCAGCAGTTACTCAGGGACAGGGGGCCTGGAGACCCAGTACTTC. It yields the protein CASSYSGTGGLETQYF.

The CDR3 DNA reads as TGTGCCAGCAGCTTAGGGGAGGGGGCGAACACTGAAGCTTTCTTT. Translating it yields CASSLGEGANTEAFF. This sequence joins TRBV7-9 and TRBJ1-1, with 7 bases that match TRBD1. The V and J ends lost 1 base and 1 base, in that order; junction bases with no gene match: 3. The length of the CDR3 is 15 residues. From germline, CDR1 is SEHNR and CDR2 FQNEAQ (reference sequence).

This clonotype was detected only a few times. The chain links TRBV25-1 to TRBJ2-7; D ambiguous. V dropped 1 base and J dropped 4 bases, with 14 bases sitting between them. Per germline, CDR1 MGHDK and CDR2 SYGVNS. CDR3 length: 15 residues. In DNA, the CDR3 is TGTGCCAGCAGTGAATTTGGATCGACCCGATACGAGCAGTACTTC. Protein product: CASSEFGSTRYEQYF.

CDR3 sequence: CASSFLGEGNTIYF. As DNA, the CDR3 is TGCGCCAGCAGCTTTCTCGGGGAAGGAAACACCATATATTTT. The rearrangement joins TRBV5-1 to TRBJ1-3, with unresolved D. Germline lookup yields CDR1 SGHRS and CDR2 YFSETQ. The CDR3 is made up of 14 amino acids. The ends were cut back, 2 bases at V and 4 bases at J, with 10 bases in the middle.

The CDR3 nucleotides are TGTGCCAGCAGCTTAGTCCCAGGACAGGGGAATCAGCCCCAGCATTTT. It yields the protein CASSLVPGQGNQPQHF. V is TRBV7-8 and J is TRBJ1-5; TRBD1 matches at 9 bases. V lost 1 base, J lost 4 bases, and 5 bases stayed unmatched. The CDR3 is 16 residues long. The V gene's germline CDR1 is SGHVS and CDR2 FQNEAQ.

The gene calls are TRBV27 and TRBJ2-7; perhaps D is TRBD1 or TRBD2 (7 bases each). Trimming cost V 6 bases and J 7 bases, with 19 bases left between them. The CDR3 covers 14 residues. Looked up from germline, CDR1 is MNHEY and CDR2 is SMNVEV (reference sequence). CDR3 DNA sequence: TGTGCCAGCAGACAGGGGCTAGCGGTGGGGGAGCAGTACTTC. Protein sequence: CASRQGLAVGEQYF.

This clonotype was detected only a few times. The V and J genes are TRBV28 and TRBJ1-2; D is unresolved. The V gene's germline CDR1 is MDHEN and CDR2 SYDVKM. V was pared by 10 bases and J by 4 bases, with 19 bases between. The CDR3 has 14 amino acids. The DNA for the CDR3 is TGTGCCACCAACCGGGAGGGCGGGAGCTATGGCTACACCTTC. It yields the protein CATNREGGSYGYTF.

The chain uses TRBV20-1 and TRBJ2-3; TRBD2 matches at 10 bases. CDR3 length: 17 amino acids. In germline, CDR1 is DFQATT, CDR2 SNEGSKA (reference sequence). The trim removed 1 base at V and 3 bases at J, leaving 10 bases unmatched. Here the CDR3 DNA reads TGCAGTGCTAGAGCCCCCTGGGCTAGCGGGAGAACAGATACGCAGTATTTT. Translated: CSARAPWASGRTDTQYF.

This sequence joins TRBV9 and TRBJ2-3; 8 bases agree with TRBD2. V lost 3 bases, J lost 3 bases, and 6 bases stayed unmatched. Germline V gene data show CDR1 as SGDLS and CDR2 as YYNGEE. This CDR3 contains 15 residues. This CDR3 is CASSEWSGRTDTQYF. For the CDR3, the DNA is TGTGCCAGCAGCGAATGGAGCGGGAGAACAGATACGCAGTATTTT.

This clonotype was observed a few times. V usage is TRBV7-9 and J usage is TRBJ2-2; 10 positions match TRBD1. The CDR3 covers 16 residues. Germline V gene lookup returns CDR1 SEHNR and CDR2 FQNEAQ (reference sequence). The ends lost 5 bases at V and 4 bases at J; junction bases unmatched: 7. The CDR3 region has the DNA TGTGCCAGCAGCGATGACAGGGGGCGCGTCACCGGGGAGCTGTTTTTT. Protein: CASSDDRGRVTGELFF.

The chain links TRBV9 to TRBJ2-4; 8 nucleotides line up with TRBD2. The V and J ends lost 9 bases and 1 base, in that order; junction bases with no gene match: 6. Germline-derived CDR1 and CDR2 are SGDLS and YYNGEE. The CDR3 contains 14 residues. DNA of the CDR3: TGTGCCAAGGCAGCGGGAGTCGCCAAAAACATTCAGTACTTC. Its translation: CAKAAGVAKNIQYF. Full variable domain (remainder filled in from reference TRBV9 and TRBJ2-4): DSGVTQTPKHLITATGQRVTLRCSPRSGDLSVYWYQQSLDQGLQFLIQYYNGEERAKGNILERFSAQQFPDLHSELNLSSLELGDSALYFCAKAAGVAKNIQYFGAGTRLSVL.

In its sample, this clonotype was seen a few times. V and J are TRBV20-1 and TRBJ2-1; perhaps TRBD2 as D (5 bases). CDR3 length: 14 residues. Germline V gene lookup returns CDR1 DFQATT and CDR2 SNEGSKA (reference sequence). With 2 bases removed from V and 8 bases from J, the gap between germline ends came to 16 bases. This chain's CDR3 is CSARMGRGRHEQFF. The CDR3 DNA is TGCAGTGCTAGAATGGGTCGGGGTCGGCATGAGCAGTTCTTC.

This clonotype has more than one count but fewer than ten. The CDR3 region is CASSLTSGRKGNEQFF. The CDR3, as DNA: TGTGCCAGCAGTCTAACTAGCGGGAGAAAAGGCAATGAGCAGTTCTTC. V and J are TRBV28 and TRBJ2-1; 11 bases fit TRBD2. In germline, CDR1 is MDHEN, CDR2 SYDVKM. The V and J ends lost 5 bases and 6 bases, in that order; junction bases with no gene match: 9. The CDR3 spans 16 residues.

The chain has TRBV20-1 and TRBJ2-1; perhaps TRBD2 as D (6 bases). The CDR3 consists of 13 residues. The V end lost 5 bases, the J end lost 4 bases, and 12 bases lay between the germline ends. Germline CDR1 DFQATT, CDR2 SNEGSKA (reference sequence). CDR3 nucleotide sequence: TGCAGTGCTTGCCGGGACTGGTACAATGAGCAGTTCTTC. Its translation is CSACRDWYNEQFF.

The gene calls are TRBV7-9 and TRBJ1-4; the D gene is possibly TRBD1 (5 bases). V was shortened by 1 base and J by 8 bases, with 17 bases between the two germline ends. Per the germline V gene, CDR1 is SEHNR and CDR2 is FQNEAQ (reference sequence). The CDR3 loop spans 16 amino acids. CDR3 sequence: CASSLGMDTKGEKLFF. The CDR3 DNA reads as TGTGCCAGCAGCTTAGGTATGGACACAAAAGGCGAAAAACTGTTTTTT.

In its sample, this clonotype was seen a few times. The CDR3 reads CASSHAGQETQYF. Written as DNA, the CDR3 is TGTGCCAGCAGCCACGCGGGACAAGAGACCCAGTACTTC. The chain joins TRBV3-1 to TRBJ2-5, with TRBD2 as a possible D gene (6 bases). Germline V lookup: CDR1 LGHDT, CDR2 YNNKEL (reference sequence). The ends were cut back, 3 bases at V and 2 bases at J, with 7 bases in the middle. This CDR3 comprises 13 residues.

In its sample, this clonotype was seen a few times. V is TRBV25-1 and J is TRBJ2-5; D is undetermined. Germline CDR1 is MGHDK and CDR2 is SYGVNS. V was shortened by 5 bases and J by 1 base, with 14 bases between the two germline ends. This CDR3 has 15 amino acids. As DNA, the CDR3 is TGTGCCAGCAGTCATCTCGATCGGGCCCAAGAGACCCAGTACTTC. Its translation: CASSHLDRAQETQYF.

The gene calls are TRBV28 and TRBJ2-1; D remains ambiguous. The germline V and J ends were trimmed by 6 bases and 9 bases, with 18 bases remaining between them. The CDR3 consists of 14 residues. CDR1 and CDR2 (germline): MDHEN, SYDVKM. CDR3 in amino acids: CASSPGRMFREQFF. In DNA, the CDR3 is TGTGCCAGCAGCCCCGGACGGATGTTTCGTGAGCAGTTCTTC.

The J gene is TRBJ2-3, the V gene TRBV6-6, with D maybe TRBD2 (5 bases). This CDR3 is 12 amino acids long. The germline V gene has CDR1 MNHNY and CDR2 SVGAGI (reference sequence). Trimming removed 3 bases from V and 11 bases from J, with 12 bases in between. The CDR3 protein is CASSYGRELQYF. The CDR3 region has the DNA TGTGCCAGCAGTTATGGACGGGAATTGCAGTATTTT.

This rearrangement joins TRBV6-5 to TRBJ2-1; the D gene is possibly TRBD2 (7 bases). V lost 0 bases and J 9 bases, leaving 21 bases between the germline ends. The germline CDR1 and CDR2 sequences are MNHEY and SVGAGI. The CDR3 is 17 amino acids. The CDR3 loop reads CASSYSDHLGGGGEQFF. As DNA, the CDR3 is TGTGCCAGCAGTTACTCGGACCACCTAGGAGGGGGGGGTGAGCAGTTCTTC.

This clonotype was observed a handful of times. This chain joins TRBV28 and TRBJ2-7; D remains unclear. Germline CDR1 reads MDHEN; CDR2 reads SYDVKM. V gave up 6 bases and J gave up 6 bases, with 18 bases separating them. The CDR3 loop spans 14 amino acids. CDR3 amino acids: CASSLYRVRAEQYF. CDR3 DNA sequence: TGTGCCAGCAGCCTTTATAGGGTTAGGGCCGAGCAGTACTTC.

J is TRBJ2-5 and V is TRBV24-1; 12 bases fit TRBD1. CDR3 length equals 16 residues. Germline values: CDR1 KGHDR, CDR2 SFDVKD. V lost 5 bases and J lost 4; bases outside the gene matches: 7. Written as DNA, the CDR3 is TGTGCCACCAGTGCCGGGGACAGGGGGCGCGGAGAGACCCAGTACTTC. Residues: CATSAGDRGRGETQYF.